Shown below are 7 T cell receptor beta chains from a single sample sequenced in a study of somatic mutations in cytotoxic T cells in rheumatoid arthritis (dated 2017 in TCRdb). Library preparation employed the immunoSEQ multiplex PCR assay. This is the immuneACCESS table as TCRdb keeps it, with only in-frame sequences that have V and J called. A part of the clones is gone; compared with another copy, unresolved V genes explain less than half, and the rest is unexplained. This sample gives 20,000 to 25,000 clones in total; just under 80% of them show up just once. The ten top clones hold around 10% of the sample. Sequencing input: CD8+ T cells sorted from blood. The receptors derive from an adult with rheumatoid arthritis.

A few counts support this clone. V usage is TRBV30 and J usage is TRBJ1-6; D may be TRBD1 (6 bases). This CDR3 region has 13 residues. The germline V gene has CDR1 GTSNPN and CDR2 SVGIG (reference sequence). V was trimmed by 3 bases and J by 5 bases, leaving 8 bases between them. CDR3 protein: CAWSGTHNSPLHF. Here the CDR3 DNA reads TGTGCCTGGAGCGGGACACATAATTCACCCCTCCACTTT.

V usage is TRBV7-2 and J usage is TRBJ1-6, with D possibly being TRBD1 (5 bases). The length of the CDR3 is 14 residues. Trimming removed 5 bases from V and 6 bases from J, with 11 bases in between. Germline CDR1 and CDR2: SGHTA and FQGNSA. The CDR3 sequence is CASSQRGSNSPLHF. CDR3 sequence (DNA): TGTGCCAGCAGCCAGCGGGGGTCTAATTCACCCCTCCACTTT.

The chain joins TRBV5-1 to TRBJ2-1; TRBD1 matches at 7 bases. Trimming cost V 4 bases and J 6 bases; bases outside gene matches: 4. CDR3 length equals 13 residues. Germline V gene sequence: CDR1 SGHRS, CDR2 YFSETQ. CDR3 sequence reads: CASSRTGGNEQFF. As DNA, the CDR3 is TGCGCCAGCAGCCGGACAGGAGGCAATGAGCAGTTCTTC.

By its share, this clone is medium-sized. CDR3 DNA sequence: TGTGCCAGCAGCTTAAGGGACAGGGGTGAAAAACTGTTTTTT. Translating gives CASSLRDRGEKLFF. The V and J genes are TRBV5-6 and TRBJ1-4, with 10 bases fitting TRBD1. V lost 2 bases, J lost 7 bases, and 2 bases stayed unmatched. This CDR3 spans 14 amino acids. The V gene's germline CDR1 is SGHDT and CDR2 YYEEEE. Full variable domain (missing parts from reference TRBV5-6 and TRBJ1-4): DAGVTQSPTHLIKTRGQQVTLRCSPKSGHDTVSWYQQALGQGPQFIFQYYEEEERQRGNFPDRFSGHQFPNYSSELNVNALLLGDSALYLCASSLRDRGEKLFFGSGTQLSVL.

Here the CDR3 DNA reads TGTGCCAGCAGTTACACGACAGGGCTTGGGAATGAAAAACTGTTTTTT. As protein: CASSYTTGLGNEKLFF. The chain links TRBV6-6 to TRBJ1-4; 7 bases match TRBD1. This CDR3 is 16 amino acids long. CDR1 MNHNY and CDR2 SVGAGI come from the germline V gene (reference sequence). J was trimmed by 5 bases and V by 2 bases; bases with no gene match: 8.

V and J are TRBV27 and TRBJ2-2; D not resolved. Trimming removed 4 bases from V and 0 bases from J, with 12 bases in between. The CDR3 spans 16 residues. Germline CDR1 reads MNHEY; CDR2 reads SMNVEV (reference sequence). The CDR3 nucleotides read TGTGCCAGCAGTTATATAGGATTCGCGAACACCGGGGAGCTGTTTTTT. Translated: CASSYIGFANTGELFF.

The chain recombines TRBV5-1 with TRBJ2-6, with D unclear. CDR3 length: 16 residues. The germline V and J ends were trimmed by 4 bases and 2 bases, with 13 bases remaining between them. Germline V lookup: CDR1 SGHRS, CDR2 YFSETQ. The CDR3 nucleotides read TGCGCCAGCAGCCAAACTGGACGACCTGGGGCCAACGTCCTGACTTTC. Translating gives CASSQTGRPGANVLTF.